The clone carrying this T cell receptor (beta chain) was seen a few times. Its antigen is not known. The CDR3 is 14 residues long. The germline V and J ends were trimmed by 4 bases and 5 bases, with 14 bases remaining between them. Per the germline V gene, CDR1 is SEHNR and CDR2 is FQNEAQ (reference sequence). This entry is derived from a study of T-cell memory formation after mild COVID-19. Study conclusions and caveats: Among clones contracting day 15 to 85, CD4/CD8 was balanced, whereas later expanders leaned CD4+.

TCRdb reprocessed the 5' RACE reads via MiXCR and lists one record per CDR3 protein. The table records over 300,000 distinct CDR3 sequences, roughly 20% of them present only once. This receptor was identified in a man between 18 and 35 years old who had mild COVID-19 (a few samples of this study predate the infection). Cell type and time point are not known. Sequencing was performed on PBMCs or a T cell subset sorted from them (not recorded which). The genes are TRBV7-9 and TRBJ2-5, with TRBD2 as a possible D gene (5 bases). The CDR3 is CASSSGGLWETQYF. CDR3 in DNA: TGTGCCAGCAGCTCAGGAGGACTCTGGGAGACCCAGTACTTC. Full variable domain (remainder filled in from reference TRBV7-9 and TRBJ2-5): DTGVSQNPRHKITKRGQNVTFRCDPISEHNRLYWYRQTLGQGPEFLTYFQNEAQLEKSRLLSDRFSAERPKGSFSTLEIQRTEQGDSAMYLCASSSGGLWETQYFGPGTRLLVL.